Following are 6 T cell receptor beta chains from one sample sequenced in a study of neoadjuvant anti-PD-1 for oral cavity cancer. TCRdb's copy holds only in-frame clones and misses some; the assay was immunoSEQ multiplex PCR. The sample has about 15,000 clones; approximately 70% are singletons. Sequencing used PBMCs, obtained before nivolumab (anti-PD-1) treatment. These TCRs come from a person aged 35 to 85 with oral cavity squamous cell carcinoma.

CDR3 sequence reads: CASSRGRLAGTYEQYF. In DNA, the CDR3 is TGTGCCAGCAGTCGGGGGCGACTAGCGGGGACTTACGAGCAGTACTTC. The genes are TRBV2 and TRBJ2-7, with TRBD2 matching over 11 bases. There are 16 residues in the CDR3. The junction had 10 bases not matched to a gene; V was cut back by 5 bases and J by 4 bases. Germline V gene data show CDR1 as SNHLY and CDR2 as FYNNEI.

This chain links TRBV7-2 with TRBJ1-3; 7 bases line up with TRBD1. Germline CDR1 SGHTA, CDR2 FQGNSA. This CDR3 comprises 14 residues. The trim removed 5 bases at V and 6 bases at J, leaving 7 bases unmatched. In nucleotides, the CDR3 is TGTGCCAGCAGCCCTGGACAGGCCAAAAACACCATATATTTT. Translating it yields CASSPGQAKNTIYF.

J is TRBJ2-3 and V is TRBV27; 11 nucleotides line up with TRBD2. The CDR3 has 19 amino acids. The J segment lost 4 bases and the V segment lost 7 bases, leaving 19 bases of the junction unmatched. CDR1 and CDR2 (germline): MNHEY, SMNVEV (reference sequence). The CDR3 nucleotides are TGTGCCAGCAAACCACTAGGGACTAGCGGAAAGAGAGGTGCAGATACGCAGTATTTT. Residues: CASKPLGTSGKRGADTQYF.

This clone has only a few counts. This chain connects TRBV6-6 to TRBJ1-5; D remains ambiguous. Trimming shortened V by 6 bases and J by 4 bases, and 10 bases separated the two germline ends. This CDR3 is 13 amino acids long. Germline V CDR1 and CDR2: MNHNY, SVGAGI (reference sequence). The CDR3 region is CASSPPSNQPQHF. CDR3 in DNA: TGTGCCAGCAGCCCACCATCGAATCAGCCCCAGCATTTT.

The rearrangement joins TRBV5-1 to TRBJ2-5; 9 nucleotides line up with TRBD1. Germline V gives CDR1 SGHRS, CDR2 YFSETQ. CDR3 length: 14 amino acids. Unmatched junction bases numbered 2, after V lost 0 bases and J lost 5 bases. This CDR3 reads CASSLAGQGETQYF. The CDR3 bases are TGCGCCAGCAGCTTGGCCGGACAGGGGGAGACCCAGTACTTC.

The V call is TRBV28, the J call TRBJ2-2; D might be TRBD2 (5 bases). The CDR3 is made up of 14 amino acids. The V and J ends lost 3 bases and 4 bases respectively, with 9 bases between them. Germline assignment: CDR1 MDHEN and CDR2 SYDVKM. The CDR3 bases are TGTGCCAGCAGTTTGGGGAGCCCCACCGGGGAGCTGTTTTTT. Translating it yields CASSLGSPTGELFF. Using reference TRBV28 and TRBJ2-2 for the parts outside the CDR3, the full variable domain is DVKVTQSSRYLVKRTGEKVFLECVQDMDHENMFWYRQDPGLGLRLIYFSYDVKMKEKGDIPEGYSVSREKKERFSLILESASTNQTSMYLCASSLGSPTGELFFGEGSRLTVL.